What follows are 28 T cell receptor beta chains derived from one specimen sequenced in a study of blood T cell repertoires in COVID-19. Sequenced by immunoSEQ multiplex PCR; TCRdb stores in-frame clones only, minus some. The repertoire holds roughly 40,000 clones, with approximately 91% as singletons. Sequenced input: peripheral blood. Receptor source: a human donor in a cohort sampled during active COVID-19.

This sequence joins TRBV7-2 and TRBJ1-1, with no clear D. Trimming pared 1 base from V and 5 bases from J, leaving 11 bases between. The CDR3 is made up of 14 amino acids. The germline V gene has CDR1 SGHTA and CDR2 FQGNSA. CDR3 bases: TGTGCCAGCAGCTTAGAGTACCGGAGGACTGAAGCTTTCTTT. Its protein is CASSLEYRRTEAFF.

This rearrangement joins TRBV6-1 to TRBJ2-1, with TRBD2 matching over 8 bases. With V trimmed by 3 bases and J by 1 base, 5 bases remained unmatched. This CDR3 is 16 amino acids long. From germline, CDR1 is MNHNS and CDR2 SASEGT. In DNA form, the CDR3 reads TGTGCCAGCAGTGAGTTGGCGGGGGGATCCTACAATGAGCAGTTCTTC. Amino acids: CASSELAGGSYNEQFF.

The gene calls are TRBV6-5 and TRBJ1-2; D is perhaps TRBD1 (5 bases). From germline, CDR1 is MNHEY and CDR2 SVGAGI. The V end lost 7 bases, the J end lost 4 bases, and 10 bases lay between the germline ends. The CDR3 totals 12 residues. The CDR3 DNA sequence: TGTGCCAGCAAGGACACTATCTATGGCTACACCTTC. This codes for CASKDTIYGYTF.

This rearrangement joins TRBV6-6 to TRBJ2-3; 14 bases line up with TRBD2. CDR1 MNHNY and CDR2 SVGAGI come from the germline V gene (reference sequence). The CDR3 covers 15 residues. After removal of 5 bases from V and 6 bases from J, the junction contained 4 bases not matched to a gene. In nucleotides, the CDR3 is TGTGCCAGCAGTGAGGGACTAGCGGGAGCGGATACGCAGTATTTT. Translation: CASSEGLAGADTQYF.

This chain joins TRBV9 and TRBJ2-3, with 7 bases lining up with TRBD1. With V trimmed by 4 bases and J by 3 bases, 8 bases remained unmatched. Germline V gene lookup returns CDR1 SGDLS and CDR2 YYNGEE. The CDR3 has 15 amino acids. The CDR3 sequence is CASSKYRGHTDTQYF. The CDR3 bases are TGTGCCAGCAGCAAATACAGGGGCCATACAGATACGCAGTATTTT.

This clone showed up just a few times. The DNA of the CDR3 is TGCGCCAGCAGCCACGGAGGGCTAGATACGCAGTATTTT. It encodes CASSHGGLDTQYF. The V and J genes are TRBV4-3 and TRBJ2-3; possibly TRBD2 for D (6 bases). Germline CDR1 LGHNA, CDR2 YSLEER. The V end was cut by 3 bases, the J end by 5 bases, with 9 bases between. This CDR3 contains 13 residues.

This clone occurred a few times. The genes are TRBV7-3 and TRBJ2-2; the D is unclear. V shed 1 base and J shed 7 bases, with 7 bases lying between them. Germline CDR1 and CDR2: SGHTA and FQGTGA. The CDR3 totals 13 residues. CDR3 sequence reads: CASSLNRRGELFF. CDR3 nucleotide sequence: TGTGCCAGCAGCTTAAACAGACGCGGGGAGCTGTTTTTT.

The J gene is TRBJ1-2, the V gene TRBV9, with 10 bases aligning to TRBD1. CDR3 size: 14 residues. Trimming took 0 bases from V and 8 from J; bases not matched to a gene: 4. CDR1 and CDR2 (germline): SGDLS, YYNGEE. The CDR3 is CASSVEDRGEGYTF. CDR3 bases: TGTGCCAGCAGCGTAGAGGACAGGGGGGAGGGCTACACCTTC. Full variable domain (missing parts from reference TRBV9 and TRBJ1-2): DSGVTQTPKHLITATGQRVTLRCSPRSGDLSVYWYQQSLDQGLQFLIQYYNGEERAKGNILERFSAQQFPDLHSELNLSSLELGDSALYFCASSVEDRGEGYTFGSGTRLTVV.

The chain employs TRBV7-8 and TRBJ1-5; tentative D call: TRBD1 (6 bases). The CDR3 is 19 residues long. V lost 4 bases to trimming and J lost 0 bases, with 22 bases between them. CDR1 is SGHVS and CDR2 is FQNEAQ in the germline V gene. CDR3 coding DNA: TGTGCCAGCAGCTACGCCGGGACAACTACCACTATTAGCAATCAGCCCCAGCATTTT. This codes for CASSYAGTTTTISNQPQHF.

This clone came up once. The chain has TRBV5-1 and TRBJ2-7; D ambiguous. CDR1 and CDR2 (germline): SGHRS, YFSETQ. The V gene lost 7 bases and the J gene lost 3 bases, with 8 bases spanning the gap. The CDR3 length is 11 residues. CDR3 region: CASRNSYEQYF. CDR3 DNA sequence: TGCGCCAGCCGTAACAGCTACGAGCAGTACTTC.

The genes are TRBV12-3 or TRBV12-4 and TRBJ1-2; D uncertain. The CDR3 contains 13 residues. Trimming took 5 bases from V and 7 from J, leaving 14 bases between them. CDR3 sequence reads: CASSPGSAVGYTF. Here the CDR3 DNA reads TGTGCCAGCAGTCCAGGTTCGGCAGTTGGCTACACCTTC.

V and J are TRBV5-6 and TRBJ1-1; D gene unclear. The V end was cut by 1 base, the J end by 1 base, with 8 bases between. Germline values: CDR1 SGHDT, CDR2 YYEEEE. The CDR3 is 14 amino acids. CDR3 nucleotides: TGTGCCAGCAGCTTGTCCTACAGGAACACTGAAGCTTTCTTT. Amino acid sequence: CASSLSYRNTEAFF.

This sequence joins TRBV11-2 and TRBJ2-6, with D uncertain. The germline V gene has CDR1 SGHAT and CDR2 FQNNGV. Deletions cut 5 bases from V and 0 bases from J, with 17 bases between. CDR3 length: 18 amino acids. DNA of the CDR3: TGTGCCAGCAGCCACCGACCGAAACTAAGCTCTGGGGCCAACGTCCTGACTTTC. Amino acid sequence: CASSHRPKLSSGANVLTF.

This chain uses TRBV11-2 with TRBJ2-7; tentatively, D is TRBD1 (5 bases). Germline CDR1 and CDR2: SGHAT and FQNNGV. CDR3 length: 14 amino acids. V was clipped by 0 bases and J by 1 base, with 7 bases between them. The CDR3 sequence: CASSLDRASYEQYF. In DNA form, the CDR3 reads TGTGCCAGCAGCTTAGACAGGGCTTCCTACGAGCAGTACTTC.

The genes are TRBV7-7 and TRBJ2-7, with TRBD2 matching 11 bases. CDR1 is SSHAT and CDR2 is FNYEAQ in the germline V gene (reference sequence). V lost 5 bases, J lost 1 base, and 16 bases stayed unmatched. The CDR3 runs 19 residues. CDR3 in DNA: TGTGCCAGCAGCCCCCGGACTAGCGGGTTTCGATTTTCATCCTACGAGCAGTACTTC. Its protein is CASSPRTSGFRFSSYEQYF.

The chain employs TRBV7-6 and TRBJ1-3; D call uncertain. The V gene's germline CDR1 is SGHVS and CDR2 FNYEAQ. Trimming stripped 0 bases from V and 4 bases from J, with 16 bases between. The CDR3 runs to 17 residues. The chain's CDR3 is CASSLAFRGICGNTIYF. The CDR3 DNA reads TGTGCCAGCAGCTTAGCGTTCCGCGGGATTTGCGGAAACACCATATATTTT.

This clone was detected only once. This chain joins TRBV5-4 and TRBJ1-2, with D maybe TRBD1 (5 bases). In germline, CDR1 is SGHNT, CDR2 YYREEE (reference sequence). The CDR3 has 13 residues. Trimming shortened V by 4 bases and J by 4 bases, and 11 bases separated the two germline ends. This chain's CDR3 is CASSGDRIYGYTF. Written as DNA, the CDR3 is TGTGCCAGCAGCGGAGACAGAATCTATGGCTACACCTTC.

DNA for the CDR3: TGTGCCAGCAGCCCCTCAAGGAGGACCGGGGAGCTGTTTTTT. Its translation is CASSPSRRTGELFF. J is TRBJ2-2 and V is TRBV11-2; D may be TRBD2 (5 bases). V dropped 5 bases and J dropped 5 bases, with 12 bases sitting between them. This CDR3 comprises 14 residues. Germline CDR1 reads SGHAT; CDR2 reads FQNNGV.

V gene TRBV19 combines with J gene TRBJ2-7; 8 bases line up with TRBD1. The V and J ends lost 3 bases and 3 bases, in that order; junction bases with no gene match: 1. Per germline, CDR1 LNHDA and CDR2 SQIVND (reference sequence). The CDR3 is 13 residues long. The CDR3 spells CASSIGQGYEQYF. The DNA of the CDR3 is TGTGCCAGTAGTATTGGACAGGGCTACGAGCAGTACTTC.

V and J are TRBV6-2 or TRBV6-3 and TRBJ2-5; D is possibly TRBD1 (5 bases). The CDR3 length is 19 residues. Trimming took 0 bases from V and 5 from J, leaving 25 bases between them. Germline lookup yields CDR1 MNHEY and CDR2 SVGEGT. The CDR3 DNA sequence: TGTGCCAGCAGTTACTCGAGTAGAGGTGGGGAAGGGGCTCTTGAGACCCAGTACTTC. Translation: CASSYSSRGGEGALETQYF.

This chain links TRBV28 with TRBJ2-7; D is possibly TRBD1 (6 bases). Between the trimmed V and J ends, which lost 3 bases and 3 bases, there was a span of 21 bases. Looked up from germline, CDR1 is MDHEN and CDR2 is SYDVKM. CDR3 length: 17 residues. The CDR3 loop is CASSFPVRQVGVYEQYF. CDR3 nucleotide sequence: TGTGCCAGCAGTTTCCCCGTTCGACAGGTGGGCGTCTACGAGCAGTACTTC.

The CDR3 is CASSYSTYQNTGELFF. CDR3 DNA sequence: TGTGCCAGCAGTTACTCGACTTACCAGAACACCGGGGAGCTGTTTTTT. V is TRBV6-5 and J is TRBJ2-2, with D unclear. The germline V gene encodes CDR1 MNHEY and CDR2 SVGAGI. The CDR3 extends over 16 amino acids. Between the trimmed V and J ends, which lost 0 bases and 1 base, there was a span of 9 bases.

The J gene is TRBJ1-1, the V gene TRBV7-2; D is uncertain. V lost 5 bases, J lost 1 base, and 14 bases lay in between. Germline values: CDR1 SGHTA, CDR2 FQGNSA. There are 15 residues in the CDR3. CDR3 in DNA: TGTGCCAGCAGCCTGGGCCCACCCTGGAACACTGAAGCTTTCTTT. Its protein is CASSLGPPWNTEAFF.

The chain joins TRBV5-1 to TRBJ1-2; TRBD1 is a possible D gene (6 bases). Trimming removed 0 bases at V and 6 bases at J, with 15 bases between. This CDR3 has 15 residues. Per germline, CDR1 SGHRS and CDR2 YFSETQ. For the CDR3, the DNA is TGCGCCAGCAGCTTGGAATGGGGGGGCGGTGATGGCTACACCTTC. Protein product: CASSLEWGGGDGYTF.

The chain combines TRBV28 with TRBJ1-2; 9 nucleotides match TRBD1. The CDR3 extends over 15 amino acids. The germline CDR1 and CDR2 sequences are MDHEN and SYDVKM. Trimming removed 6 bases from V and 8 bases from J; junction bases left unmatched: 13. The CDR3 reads CASSPEAGTGKGYTF. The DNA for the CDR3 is TGTGCCAGCAGCCCAGAAGCCGGGACAGGGAAGGGCTACACCTTC.

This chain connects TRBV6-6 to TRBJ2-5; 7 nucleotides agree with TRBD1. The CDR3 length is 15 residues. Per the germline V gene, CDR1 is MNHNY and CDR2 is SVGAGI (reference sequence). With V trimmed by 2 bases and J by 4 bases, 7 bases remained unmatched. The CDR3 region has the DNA TGTGCCAGCAGTTACAGACAGGGAAAAGGAGAGACCCAGTACTTC. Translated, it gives CASSYRQGKGETQYF.

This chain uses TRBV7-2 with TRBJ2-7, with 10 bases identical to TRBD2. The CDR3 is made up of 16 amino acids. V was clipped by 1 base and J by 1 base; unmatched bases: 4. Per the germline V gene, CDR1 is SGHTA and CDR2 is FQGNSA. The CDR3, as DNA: TGTGCCAGCAGCTTAGTTAGCGGGGGGTCTTCCTACGAGCAGTACTTC. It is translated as CASSLVSGGSSYEQYF.

CDR3 loop: CASSLGLATDTQYF. Here the CDR3 DNA reads TGCGCCAGCAGCTTGGGACTAGCCACAGATACGCAGTATTTT. The V gene is TRBV5-1, the J gene TRBJ2-3, with 7 bases identical to TRBD2. CDR3 length: 14 amino acids. Germline lookup yields CDR1 SGHRS and CDR2 YFSETQ. V shed 0 bases, J shed 2 bases, and the junction held 0 bases outside the gene matches. Based on the CDR3 plus reference TRBV5-1 and TRBJ2-3, the full variable domain is KAGVTQTPRYLIKTRGQQVTLSCSPISGHRSVSWYQQTPGQGLQFLFEYFSETQRNKGNFPGRFSGRQFSNSRSEMNVSTLELGDSALYLCASSLGLATDTQYFGPGTRLTVL.